This T cell receptor (beta chain) was found in a study of T-cell memory formation after mild COVID-19. Study summary: Clusters of TCRs were largely donor specific.

The CDR3 contains 13 residues. CDR1 and CDR2 (germline): LNHDA, SQIVND (reference sequence). Trimming left V 7 bases short and J 12 bases short, with 19 bases between. Regarding the study as a whole: Among contracting clones, CD4+ were mainly CM/EM and CD8+ enriched in EMRA.

Turning to this clonotype: Its antigen is unidentified.

Constant-segment-primed 5'RACE gave TCR alpha and TCR beta cDNA libraries with sample barcodes and UMIs. TCRdb analysed the 5' RACE reads with MiXCR anew, one entry per CDR3 protein. The repertoire holds around 250,000 distinct CDR3 sequences, with more than 8% as singletons. The chain combines TRBV19 with TRBJ2-1; D possibly corresponds to TRBD2 (6 bases). Sample: PBMCs or a T cell subset sorted from them (not recorded which). The origin of this receptor is a man aged 18 to 35 who had mild COVID-19 (a few samples of this study predate the infection). Cell type and time point are not known. CDR3 DNA sequence: TGTGCCAGTAATAGCGGAAACTCACGTGGGCAGTTCTTC. Amino acid sequence: CASNSGNSRGQFF. The full variable domain, in which reference TRBV19 and TRBJ2-1 provide the parts outside the CDR3, is DGGITQSPKYLFRKEGQNVTLSCEQNLNHDAMYWYRQDPGQGLRLIYYSQIVNDFQKGDIAEGYSVSREKKESFPLTVTSAQKNPTAFYLCASNSGNSRGQFFGPGTRLTVL.